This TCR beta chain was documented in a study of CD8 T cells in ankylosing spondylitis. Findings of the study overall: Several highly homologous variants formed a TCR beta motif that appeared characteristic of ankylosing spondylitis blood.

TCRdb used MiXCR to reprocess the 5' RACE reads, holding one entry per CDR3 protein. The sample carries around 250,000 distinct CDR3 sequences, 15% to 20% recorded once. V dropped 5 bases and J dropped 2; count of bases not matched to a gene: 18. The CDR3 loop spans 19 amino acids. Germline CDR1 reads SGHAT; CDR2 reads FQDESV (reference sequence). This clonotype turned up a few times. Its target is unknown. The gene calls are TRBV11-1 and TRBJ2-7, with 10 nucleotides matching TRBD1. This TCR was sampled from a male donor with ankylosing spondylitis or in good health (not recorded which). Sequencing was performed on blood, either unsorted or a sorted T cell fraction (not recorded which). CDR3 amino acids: CASSRPATGTGDSAYEQYF. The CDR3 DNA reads TGTGCCAGCAGCCGACCTGCTACTGGGACAGGGGATAGCGCCTACGAGCAGTACTTC.